One and the same sample provided the 19 T cell receptor beta chains below, sequenced in a study of shared clonotypes between healthy human individuals. Profiled with immunoSEQ multiplex PCR; TCRdb holds only in-frame clones, not every one. The data contain fewer than 600,000 clones, roughly four fifths of them seen just once; the ten biggest clones take up about 12%. The sequenced sample consisted of PBMCs. These receptors were obtained from a woman aged 35 to 49 in good health. Some clones in this sample may be carry-over from other donors' samples.

This clone showed up just a few times. This rearrangement joins TRBV20-1 to TRBJ1-1; no definite D call. The germline gives CDR1 DFQATT, CDR2 SNEGSKA (reference sequence). V was trimmed by 6 bases and J by 1 base, leaving 6 bases between them. The CDR3 has 11 residues. The DNA for the CDR3 is TGCAGTGCCGACGGGAACACTGAAGCTTTCTTT. Its translation is CSADGNTEAFF.

This clone was seen many times. The genes are TRBV18 and TRBJ2-5, with D possibly being TRBD1 or TRBD2 (5 bases each). V dropped 3 bases and J dropped 3 bases, with 14 bases sitting between them. The CDR3 runs to 15 residues. Germline lookup yields CDR1 KGHSH and CDR2 LQKENI. The CDR3 DNA reads as TGTGCCAGCTCACCGGCAACGGGGCTGGAAGAGACCCAGTACTTC. This encodes CASSPATGLEETQYF.

Note on this clone: The same CDR3 arises from other DNA sequences in this sample as well. This chain connects TRBV28 to TRBJ2-7; no firm D call. V gave up 3 bases and J gave up 1 base, with 7 bases separating them. CDR3 length: 13 residues. CDR1 is MDHEN and CDR2 is SYDVKM in the germline V gene. This CDR3 reads CASSLVQSYEQYF. The CDR3 nucleotides read TGTGCCAGCAGTTTGGTACAGTCCTACGAGCAGTACTTC.

The chain has TRBV5-4 and TRBJ2-1, with TRBD2 matching over 8 bases. The CDR3 loop spans 15 amino acids. The V gene end was trimmed by 0 bases and the J gene end by 10 bases; junction bases not matched to a gene: 9. The germline V gene encodes CDR1 SGHNT and CDR2 YYREEE (reference sequence). CDR3 protein: CASSLGPTSGGEQFF. The CDR3 coding sequence is TGTGCCAGCAGCTTGGGACCCACTAGCGGAGGCGAGCAGTTCTTC.

V is TRBV28 and J is TRBJ2-6, with unresolved D. Deletions cut 6 bases from V and 0 bases from J, with 9 bases between. The CDR3 contains 15 residues. CDR1 is MDHEN, CDR2 SYDVKM, per germline. DNA of the CDR3: TGTGCCAGCAGAACAGCCGCCTCTGGGGCCAACGTCCTGACTTTC. Its translation: CASRTAASGANVLTF.

The chain couples TRBV7-8 to TRBJ2-2; D remains unclear. V gave up 0 bases and J gave up 0 bases, with 8 bases separating them. There are 16 residues in the CDR3. Germline V gene sequence: CDR1 SGHVS, CDR2 FQNEAQ. In DNA form, the CDR3 reads TGTGCCAGCAGCTTAGCGAGGCGGACGAACACCGGGGAGCTGTTTTTT. Translated, it gives CASSLARRTNTGELFF.

This chain links TRBV30 with TRBJ2-3, with 8 bases identical to TRBD2. The CDR3 runs 15 residues. J was trimmed by 6 bases and V by 0 bases; bases with no gene match: 8. The germline V gene encodes CDR1 GTSNPN and CDR2 SVGIG (reference sequence). The CDR3 reads CAWSVKAGAADTQYF. The DNA for the CDR3 is TGTGCCTGGAGTGTAAAAGCGGGAGCGGCCGATACGCAGTATTTT.

V usage is TRBV2 and J usage is TRBJ2-3; 11 bases are shared with TRBD1. The CDR3 is 16 residues long. The germline V gene has CDR1 SNHLY and CDR2 FYNNEI. Germline trimming cut 2 bases from V and 4 bases from J; bases unmatched to any gene: 5. The CDR3 loop reads CASSERTGGAADTQYF. The CDR3 bases are TGTGCCAGCAGTGAACGGACAGGGGGCGCGGCAGATACGCAGTATTTT.

As concerns this clone: The junction departs from germline at one end; a sequencing error may be responsible. The same CDR3 also results from other DNA sequences found in this sample. The J gene is TRBJ2-1, the V gene TRBV30; 7 bases are a match to TRBD2. The CDR3 contains 15 residues. Per the germline V gene, CDR1 is GTSNPN and CDR2 is SVGIG (reference sequence). The CDR3 is CAWSVTSARYNEQFF. In nucleotides, the CDR3 is TGCGCCTGGAGTGTTACTAGCGCGCGCTACAATGAGCAGTTCTTC.

This clone has more than one count but fewer than ten. The sample holds other DNA sequences that translate to the same CDR3. The chain carries TRBV9 and TRBJ2-3, with D perhaps TRBD2 (6 bases). This CDR3 has 15 amino acids. Trimming removed 0 bases from V and 1 base from J, with 9 bases in between. Germline V gene sequence: CDR1 SGDLS, CDR2 YYNGEE. Here the CDR3 DNA reads TGTGCCAGCAGCGTAGCCGGGAGTGGCACAGATACGCAGTATTTT. Its translation is CASSVAGSGTDTQYF.

The rearrangement joins TRBV28 to TRBJ2-1; D not resolved. This CDR3 contains 14 residues. V lost 6 bases and J 2 bases, leaving 11 bases between the germline ends. Germline-derived CDR1 and CDR2 are MDHEN and SYDVKM. The DNA for the CDR3 is TGTGCCAGCAGCGGGCGGAGTGCCTACAATGAGCAGTTCTTC. Protein sequence: CASSGRSAYNEQFF.

The chain couples TRBV2 to TRBJ2-7; D is tentatively TRBD1 or TRBD2 (5 bases each). Germline V gene data show CDR1 as SNHLY and CDR2 as FYNNEI. Trimming pared 3 bases from V and 0 bases from J, leaving 12 bases between. The CDR3 consists of 15 residues. CDR3 DNA sequence: TGTGCCAGCAGTGAGGGGGTGGGGAGCTCCTACGAGCAGTACTTC. Its translation: CASSEGVGSSYEQYF.

This sequence joins TRBV11-2 and TRBJ2-7; D may correspond to TRBD1 or TRBD2 (6 bases each). This CDR3 is 14 amino acids long. The V gene's germline CDR1 is SGHAT and CDR2 FQNNGV. Trimming left V 1 base short and J 3 bases short, with 10 bases between. The CDR3 loop is CASSLVGGSYEQYF. The CDR3 bases are TGTGCCAGCAGCTTAGTAGGGGGGAGCTACGAGCAGTACTTC. Drawing the rest from reference TRBV11-2 and TRBJ2-7, the complete variable domain is EAGVAQSPRYKIIEKRQSVAFWCNPISGHATLYWYQQILGQGPKLLIQFQNNGVVDDSQLPKDRFSAERLKGVDSTLKIQPAKLEDSAVYLCASSLVGGSYEQYFGPGTRLTVT.

This clone was observed a single time. V and J are TRBV6-1 and TRBJ1-1; D is possibly TRBD1 (6 bases). This CDR3 contains 14 residues. Trimming shortened V by 7 bases and J by 8 bases, and 20 bases separated the two germline ends. CDR1 is MNHNS and CDR2 is SASEGT in the germline V gene. Here the CDR3 DNA reads TGTGCCAGCATACTCAGAATCTGGGGGCGGGAAGCTTTCTTT. Its translation is CASILRIWGREAFF.

The genes are TRBV11-2 and TRBJ2-7; the match to TRBD1 covers 12 bases. V shed 6 bases and J 7 bases; nucleotides not matched to a gene: 16. Germline assignment: CDR1 SGHAT and CDR2 FQNNGV. This CDR3 comprises 17 residues. The CDR3 loop reads CASRPGTGGLGASEQYF. CDR3 nucleotide sequence: TGTGCCAGCAGACCCGGGACAGGGGGCCTTGGAGCGAGTGAGCAGTACTTC. The full variable domain, completed using reference TRBV11-2 and TRBJ2-7, is EAGVAQSPRYKIIEKRQSVAFWCNPISGHATLYWYQQILGQGPKLLIQFQNNGVVDDSQLPKDRFSAERLKGVDSTLKIQPAKLEDSAVYLCASRPGTGGLGASEQYFGPGTRLTVT.

This clone appeared many times. Other nucleotide sequences in the sample specify the same CDR3. The J gene is TRBJ2-7, the V gene TRBV30; 11 bases map to TRBD2. The CDR3 consists of 13 residues. V lost 8 bases, J lost 4 bases, and 7 bases stayed unmatched. Germline V gives CDR1 GTSNPN, CDR2 SVGIG (reference sequence). The CDR3, as DNA: TGTGCCGTTAGCGGGAGGGCCTCTTACGAGCAGTACTTC. Translation: CAVSGRASYEQYF.

This clone was recorded a few times. This chain links TRBV7-9 with TRBJ1-1, with D unresolved. This CDR3 spans 11 amino acids. Germline V lookup: CDR1 SEHNR, CDR2 FQNEAQ (reference sequence). With 5 bases removed from V and 1 base from J, the gap between germline ends came to 2 bases. The CDR3 region has the DNA TGTGCCAGCAGCAAGAACACTGAAGCTTTCTTT. Residues: CASSKNTEAFF.

The chain has TRBV2 and TRBJ2-7; 13 nucleotides align to TRBD2. Per the germline V gene, CDR1 is SNHLY and CDR2 is FYNNEI. The CDR3 extends over 14 amino acids. J lost 4 bases, V lost 6 bases, and 3 bases had no gene match. The CDR3 nucleotides read TGTGCCAGCAGACTAGCGGGAGGGAAGTACGAGCAGTACTTC. It specifies CASRLAGGKYEQYF.

The chain has TRBV6-4 and TRBJ1-4; D might be TRBD1 (5 bases). V shed 6 bases and J shed 0 bases, with 14 bases lying between them. CDR3 length equals 16 residues. The V gene's germline CDR1 is MRHNA and CDR2 SNTAGT. The DNA for the CDR3 is TGTGCCAGCAGGGCTCTTGCGGGGGCAACTAATGAAAAACTGTTTTTT. It yields the protein CASRALAGATNEKLFF.